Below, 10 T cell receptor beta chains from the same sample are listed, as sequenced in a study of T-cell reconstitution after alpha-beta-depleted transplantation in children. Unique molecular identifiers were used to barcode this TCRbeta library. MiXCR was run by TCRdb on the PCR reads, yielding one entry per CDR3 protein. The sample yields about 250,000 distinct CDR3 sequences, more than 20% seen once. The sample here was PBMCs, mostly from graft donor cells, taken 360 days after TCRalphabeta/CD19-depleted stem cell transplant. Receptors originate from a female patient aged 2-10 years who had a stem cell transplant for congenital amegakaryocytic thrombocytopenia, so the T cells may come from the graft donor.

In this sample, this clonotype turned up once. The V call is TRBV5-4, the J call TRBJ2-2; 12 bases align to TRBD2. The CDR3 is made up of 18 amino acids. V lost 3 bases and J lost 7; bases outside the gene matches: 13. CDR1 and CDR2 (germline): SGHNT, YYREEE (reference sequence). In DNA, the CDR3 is TGTGCCAGCAGCTCCGGGGGGGTGACTAGCGGGAGAAGCGGGGAGCTGTTTTTT. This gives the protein CASSSGGVTSGRSGELFF.

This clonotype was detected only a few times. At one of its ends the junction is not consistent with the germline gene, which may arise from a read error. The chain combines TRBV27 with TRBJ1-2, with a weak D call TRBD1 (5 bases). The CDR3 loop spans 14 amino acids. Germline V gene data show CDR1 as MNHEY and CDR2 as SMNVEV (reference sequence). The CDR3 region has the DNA TGTGCCAGCAGCGCCTGGGGCGCCAACTTTGGCTACACCTTC. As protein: CASSAWGANFGYTF.

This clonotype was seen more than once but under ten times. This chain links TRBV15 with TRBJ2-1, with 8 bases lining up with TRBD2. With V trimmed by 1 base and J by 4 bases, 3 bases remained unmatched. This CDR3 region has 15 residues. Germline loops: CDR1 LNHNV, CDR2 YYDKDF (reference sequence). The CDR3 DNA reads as TGTGCCACCAGCAGAGTAGCGGGAAGTTACAATGAGCAGTTCTTC. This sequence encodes CATSRVAGSYNEQFF.

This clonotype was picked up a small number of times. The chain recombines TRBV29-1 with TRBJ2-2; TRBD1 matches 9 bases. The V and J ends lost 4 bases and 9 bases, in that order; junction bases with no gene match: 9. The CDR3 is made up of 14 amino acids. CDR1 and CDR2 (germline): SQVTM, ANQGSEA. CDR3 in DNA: TGCAGCGTTGTTAAGGACAGGGGTTCCAGGGAGCTGTTTTTT. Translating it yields CSVVKDRGSRELFF.

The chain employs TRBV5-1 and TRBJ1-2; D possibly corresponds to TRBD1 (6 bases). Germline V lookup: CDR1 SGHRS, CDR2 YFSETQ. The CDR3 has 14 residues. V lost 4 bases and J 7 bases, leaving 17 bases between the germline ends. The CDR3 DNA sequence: TGCGCCAGCAGCCTCAAACAGGGACAAGGTGGCTACACCTTC. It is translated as CASSLKQGQGGYTF. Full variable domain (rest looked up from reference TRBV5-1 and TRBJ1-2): KAGVTQTPRYLIKTRGQQVTLSCSPISGHRSVSWYQQTPGQGLQFLFEYFSETQRNKGNFPGRFSGRQFSNSRSEMNVSTLELGDSALYLCASSLKQGQGGYTFGSGTRLTVV.

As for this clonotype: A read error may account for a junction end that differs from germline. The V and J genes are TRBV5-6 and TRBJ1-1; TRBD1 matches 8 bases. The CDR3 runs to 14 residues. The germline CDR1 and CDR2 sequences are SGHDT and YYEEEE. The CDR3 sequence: CDSSLDRAVAEAFF. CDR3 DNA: TGTGACAGCAGCTTGGACAGGGCCGTGGCTGAAGCTTTCTTT.

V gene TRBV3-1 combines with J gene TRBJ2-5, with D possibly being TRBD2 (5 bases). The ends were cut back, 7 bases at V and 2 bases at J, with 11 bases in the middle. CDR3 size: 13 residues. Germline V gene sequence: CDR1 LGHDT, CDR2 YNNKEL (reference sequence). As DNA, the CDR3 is TGTGCCAGCACCCGGACTCGACAAGAGACCCAGTACTTC. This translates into CASTRTRQETQYF.

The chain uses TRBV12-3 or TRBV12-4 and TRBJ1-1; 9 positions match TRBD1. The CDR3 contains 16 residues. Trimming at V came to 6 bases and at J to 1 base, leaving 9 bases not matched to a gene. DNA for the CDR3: TGTGCCAGCAGACGCGGACAGGGGCCTTGGAACACTGAAGCTTTCTTT. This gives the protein CASRRGQGPWNTEAFF.

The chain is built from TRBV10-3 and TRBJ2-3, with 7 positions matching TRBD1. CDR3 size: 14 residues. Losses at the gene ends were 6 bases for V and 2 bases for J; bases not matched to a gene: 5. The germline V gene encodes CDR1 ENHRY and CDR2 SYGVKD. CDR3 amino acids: CAISLGQSTDTQYF. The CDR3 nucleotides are TGTGCCATCAGCTTGGGACAGTCCACAGATACGCAGTATTTT.

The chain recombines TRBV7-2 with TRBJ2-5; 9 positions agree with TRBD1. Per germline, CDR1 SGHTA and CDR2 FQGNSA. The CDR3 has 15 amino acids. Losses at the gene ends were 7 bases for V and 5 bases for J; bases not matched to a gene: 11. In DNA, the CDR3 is TGTGCCAGCATCCGGGACAGGGCCGTGAGTGAGACCCAGTACTTC. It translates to CASIRDRAVSETQYF. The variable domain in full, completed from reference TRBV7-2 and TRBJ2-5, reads GAGVSQSPSNKVTEKGKDVELRCDPISGHTALYWYRQSLGQGLEFLIYFQGNSAPDKSGLPSDRFSAERTGGSVSTLTIQRTQQEDSAVYLCASIRDRAVSETQYFGPGTRLLVL.